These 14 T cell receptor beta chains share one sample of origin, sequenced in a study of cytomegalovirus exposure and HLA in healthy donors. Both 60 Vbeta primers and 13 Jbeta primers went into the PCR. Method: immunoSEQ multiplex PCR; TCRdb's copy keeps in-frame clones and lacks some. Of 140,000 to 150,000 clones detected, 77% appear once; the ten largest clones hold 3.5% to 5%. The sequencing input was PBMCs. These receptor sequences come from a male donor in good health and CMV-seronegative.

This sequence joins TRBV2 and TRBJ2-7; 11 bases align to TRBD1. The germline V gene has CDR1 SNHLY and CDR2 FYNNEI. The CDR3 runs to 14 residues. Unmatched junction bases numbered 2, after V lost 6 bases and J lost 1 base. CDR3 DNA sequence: TGTGCCAGCAGCAGGGACAGGGGGTCCTACGAGCAGTACTTC. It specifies CASSRDRGSYEQYF.

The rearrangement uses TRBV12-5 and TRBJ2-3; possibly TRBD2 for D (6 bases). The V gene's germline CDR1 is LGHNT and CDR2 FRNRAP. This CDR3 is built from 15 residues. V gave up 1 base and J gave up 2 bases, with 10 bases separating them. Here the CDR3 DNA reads TGTGCTAGTGGTTTGGCCGGGGGTTTCACAGATACGCAGTATTTT. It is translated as CASGLAGGFTDTQYF.

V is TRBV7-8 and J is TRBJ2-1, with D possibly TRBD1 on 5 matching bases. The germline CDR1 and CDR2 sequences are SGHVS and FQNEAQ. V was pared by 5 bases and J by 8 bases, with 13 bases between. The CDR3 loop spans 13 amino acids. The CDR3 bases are TGTGCCAGCAGCGAGAGACAGAGAGATGAGCAGTTCTTC. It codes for CASSERQRDEQFF.

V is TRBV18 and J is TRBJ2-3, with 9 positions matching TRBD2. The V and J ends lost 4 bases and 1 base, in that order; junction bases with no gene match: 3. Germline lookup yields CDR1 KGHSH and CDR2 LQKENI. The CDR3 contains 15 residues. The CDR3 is CASSLAGARTDTQYF. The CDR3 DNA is TGTGCCAGCTCACTAGCGGGGGCACGCACAGATACGCAGTATTTT.

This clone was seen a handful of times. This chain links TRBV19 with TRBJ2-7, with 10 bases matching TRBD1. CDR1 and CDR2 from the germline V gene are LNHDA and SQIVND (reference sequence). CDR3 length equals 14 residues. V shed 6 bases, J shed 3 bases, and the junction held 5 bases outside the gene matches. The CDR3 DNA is TGTGCCAGTAGCGGGGACAGGGGAGTCTACGAGCAGTACTTC. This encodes CASSGDRGVYEQYF.

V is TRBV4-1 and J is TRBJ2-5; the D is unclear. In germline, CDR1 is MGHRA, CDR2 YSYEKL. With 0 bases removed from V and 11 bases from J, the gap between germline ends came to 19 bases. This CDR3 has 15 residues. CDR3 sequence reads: CASSQDSITTMEQYF. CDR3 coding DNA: TGCGCCAGCAGCCAAGACAGTATAACTACGATGGAGCAGTACTTC.

This chain's CDR3 is CASRYRLAGTYEQYF. CDR3 coding DNA: TGTGCCAGCAGGTACAGACTAGCGGGGACCTACGAGCAGTACTTC. The V and J genes are TRBV6-5 and TRBJ2-7, with TRBD2 matching 11 bases. The CDR3 loop spans 15 amino acids. The germline V gene encodes CDR1 MNHEY and CDR2 SVGAGI. V lost 6 bases and J lost 2; bases outside the gene matches: 6.

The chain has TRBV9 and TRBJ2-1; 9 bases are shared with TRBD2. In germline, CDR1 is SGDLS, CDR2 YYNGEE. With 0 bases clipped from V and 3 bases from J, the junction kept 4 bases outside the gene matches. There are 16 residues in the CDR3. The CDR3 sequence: CASSVDMREGYNEQFF. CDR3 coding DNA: TGTGCCAGCAGCGTAGATATGCGGGAGGGCTACAATGAGCAGTTCTTC.

CDR3 residues: CASSPASAYEQYF. The CDR3 coding sequence is TGTGCCAGCTCACCCGCCAGCGCCTACGAGCAGTACTTC. V usage is TRBV18 and J usage is TRBJ2-7; no clear D. This CDR3 has 13 amino acids. Germline V CDR1 and CDR2: KGHSH, LQKENI. V was shortened by 3 bases and J by 2 bases, with 8 bases between the two germline ends.

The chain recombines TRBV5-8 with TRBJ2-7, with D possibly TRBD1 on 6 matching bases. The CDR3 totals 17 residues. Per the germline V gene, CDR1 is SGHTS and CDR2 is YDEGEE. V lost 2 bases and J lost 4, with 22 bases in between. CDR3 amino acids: CASSFFLLGQRDYEQYF. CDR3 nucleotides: TGTGCCAGCAGCTTCTTCCTATTGGGACAACGTGATTACGAGCAGTACTTC.

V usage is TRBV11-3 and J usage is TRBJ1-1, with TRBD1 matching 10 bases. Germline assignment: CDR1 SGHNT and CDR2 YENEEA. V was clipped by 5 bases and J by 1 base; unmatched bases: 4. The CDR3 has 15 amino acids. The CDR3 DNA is TGTGCCAGCAGCCATGGGACAGGGGCGAACACTGAAGCTTTCTTT. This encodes CASSHGTGANTEAFF.

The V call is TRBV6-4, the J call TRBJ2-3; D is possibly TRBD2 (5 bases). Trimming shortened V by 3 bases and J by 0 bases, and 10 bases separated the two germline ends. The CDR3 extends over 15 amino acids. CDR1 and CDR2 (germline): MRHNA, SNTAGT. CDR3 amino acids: CASSETGESTDTQYF. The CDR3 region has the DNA TGTGCCAGCAGTGAAACCGGGGAGAGCACAGATACGCAGTATTTT.

The CDR3 sequence is CASSRTSGAYNEQFF. The CDR3 nucleotides read TGTGCCAGTAGTAGGACTAGCGGAGCCTACAATGAGCAGTTCTTC. J is TRBJ2-1 and V is TRBV19; TRBD2 agrees at 10 bases. The CDR3 extends over 15 amino acids. Germline trimming cut 4 bases from V and 2 bases from J; bases unmatched to any gene: 2. Per the germline V gene, CDR1 is LNHDA and CDR2 is SQIVND (reference sequence).

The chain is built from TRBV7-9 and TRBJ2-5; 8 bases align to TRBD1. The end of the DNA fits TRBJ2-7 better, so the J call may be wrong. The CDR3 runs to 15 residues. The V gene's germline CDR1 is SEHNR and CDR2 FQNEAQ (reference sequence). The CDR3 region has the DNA TGTGCCAGCAGCTTACCCATGGGGACAGGAACCGAGCAGTACTTC. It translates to CASSLPMGTGTEQYF.